These 20 T cell receptor beta chains originate from one sample sequenced in a study of monozygotic twins with inflammatory bowel disease. TCRdb re-called the 5' RACE reads, yielding one record per CDR3 amino acid sequence without DNA. Its table lists a few hundred thousand distinct CDR3 sequences. Sequencing used blood. The origin of the receptors is a human donor with ulcerative colitis or Crohn's disease, or a healthy co-twin of an affected twin (not recorded which).

The chain couples TRBV11-3 to TRBJ2-1; the TRBD2 assignment by TCRdb is unverifiable without DNA. The CDR3 extends over 15 amino acids. Per the germline V gene, CDR1 is SGHNT and CDR2 is YENEEA. The CDR3 protein is CASSRNSGSNYEQFF.

CDR3 amino acids: CASSLTGEGQPQHF. The chain links TRBV12-3 or TRBV12-4 to TRBJ1-5; TCRdb lists TRBD1, though no DNA is available to test this call. The CDR3 sequence is 14 residues long.

The chain combines TRBV6-5 with TRBJ2-7; TCRdb picks TRBD2, but there is no DNA to check that call. The CDR3 extends over 16 amino acids. The germline gives CDR1 MNHEY, CDR2 SVGAGI. The CDR3 spells CASSYSIRGGLDEQYF.

The genes are TRBV3-1 and TRBJ2-3. Germline V gene lookup returns CDR1 LGHDT and CDR2 YNNKEL (reference sequence). The CDR3 has 14 amino acids. CDR3 region: CASSQDNLPMPQYF.

The rearrangement joins TRBV6-6 to TRBJ2-7; the D call from TCRdb, TRBD1, cannot be confirmed without DNA. CDR1 and CDR2 from the germline V gene are MNHNY and SVGAGI (reference sequence). This CDR3 spans 12 amino acids. CDR3 protein: CASRSQEYEQYF.

The chain is built from TRBV12-3 or TRBV12-4 and TRBJ2-1; TCRdb designates TRBD2, a call that cannot be tested without DNA. The CDR3 totals 18 residues. The CDR3 protein is CASSFGLAGGLYIGEQFF.

This rearrangement joins TRBV6-1 to TRBJ1-6; lacking DNA, the TRBD1 call made by TCRdb goes unchecked. The CDR3 contains 15 residues. Germline CDR1 reads MNHNS; CDR2 reads SASEGT. This CDR3 reads CASGTESSYNSPLHF.

This chain links TRBV2 with TRBJ2-7; TCRdb calls TRBD1, which cannot be checked without DNA. The CDR3 is made up of 11 amino acids. Germline values: CDR1 SNHLY, CDR2 FYNNEI. The CDR3 loop reads CASRQSYEQYF.

This chain links TRBV19 with TRBJ2-3; TCRdb reports TRBD2, a call that lacks DNA to check it against. CDR3 length equals 17 residues. Germline loops: CDR1 LNHDA, CDR2 SQIVND (reference sequence). The CDR3 sequence: CASSTLQFGGASDTQYF. The full variable domain, its missing parts supplied by reference TRBV19 and TRBJ2-3, is DGGITQSPKYLFRKEGQNVTLSCEQNLNHDAMYWYRQDPGQGLRLIYYSQIVNDFQKGDIAEGYSVSREKKESFPLTVTSAQKNPTAFYLCASSTLQFGGASDTQYFGPGTRLTVL.

V is TRBV7-8 and J is TRBJ1-6; absent DNA, TCRdb's TRBD1 call cannot be checked. Germline-derived CDR1 and CDR2 are SGHVS and FQNEAQ. The CDR3 consists of 17 residues. This chain's CDR3 is CASFGPAGFYYNSPLHF.

This chain uses TRBV11-2 with TRBJ2-2. The CDR3 runs to 14 residues. Germline V gene data show CDR1 as SGHAT and CDR2 as FQNNGV. This chain's CDR3 is CASSLTRQTGELFF.

V gene TRBV20-1 combines with J gene TRBJ1-6; TCRdb's D call of TRBD1 is untestable without DNA. Germline lookup yields CDR1 DFQATT and CDR2 SNEGSKA (reference sequence). The length of the CDR3 is 14 residues. This CDR3 reads CSARDQGSNSPLHF.

This rearrangement joins TRBV4-3 to TRBJ2-7; there is no DNA to check the TCRdb D call of TRBD2. The CDR3 extends over 15 amino acids. Germline CDR1 LGHNA, CDR2 YSLEER. CDR3 amino acids: CASSPLAGAVYEQYF.

The V and J genes are TRBV4-1 and TRBJ2-1; TCRdb gives TRBD1 as the D gene, but with no DNA this cannot be confirmed. This CDR3 has 15 amino acids. Germline V CDR1 and CDR2: MGHRA, YSYEKL. CDR3 loop: CASSQGGGSNNEQFF.

The J gene is TRBJ2-3, the V gene TRBV7-2; TCRdb reports TRBD2, a call that lacks DNA to check it against. Germline V gene data show CDR1 as SGHTA and CDR2 as FQGNSA. The CDR3 has 13 amino acids. The CDR3 loop is CASRDSLTDTQYF.

The gene calls are TRBV5-1 and TRBJ2-7; TCRdb reports TRBD2, a call that lacks DNA to check it against. Germline assignment: CDR1 SGHRS and CDR2 YFSETQ. The length of the CDR3 is 16 residues. The CDR3 spells CASSLAITSGAYEQYF.

The chain carries TRBV20-1 and TRBJ2-5; TCRdb's D call, TRBD1, is unchecked because there is no DNA. Germline V gene lookup returns CDR1 DFQATT and CDR2 SNEGSKA (reference sequence). This CDR3 has 13 amino acids. CDR3 protein: CSASPLGKETQYF.

The V call is TRBV25-1, the J call TRBJ1-2. This CDR3 contains 13 residues. The germline CDR1 and CDR2 sequences are MGHDK and SYGVNS. Here the CDR3 reads CASSDGNFYGYTF.

The J gene is TRBJ1-6, the V gene TRBV7-9. This CDR3 spans 15 amino acids. From germline, CDR1 is SEHNR and CDR2 FQNEAQ (reference sequence). CDR3: CASSSGEAQVSPLHF.

V usage is TRBV11-2 and J usage is TRBJ2-7; with no DNA, the TCRdb D assignment of TRBD2 cannot be verified. The CDR3 runs to 19 residues. From germline, CDR1 is SGHAT and CDR2 FQNNGV. CDR3: CASSLSSAGQIATFYEQYF.